These 8 T cell receptor beta chains came from one sample sequenced in a study of vaccination and CD4 T cells after COVID-19. No antigen has been assigned to these receptors. Treatment described: approximately nine-day PBMC culture with coronavirus spike peptide pools or control peptides (ViraFEST assay). Samples of CD4+ T cells were obtained from the unexposed donor before the COVID-19 pandemic (2011-2018). With the Oncomine TCR Beta short-read assay, DNA from cultured CD4+ T cells was sequenced. TCRdb independently ran MiXCR on the PCR reads; one entry per CDR3 protein. There are thousands of distinct CDR3 sequences in the sample; roughly 52% occur only once, and approximately 17% lies in the top ten. Sample: CD4+ T cells from blood, cultured in vitro. Receptor source: a human donor in good health.

In its sample, this clonotype was seen once. J is TRBJ2-7 and V is TRBV11-2; TRBD2 agrees at 12 bases. The ends lost 1 base at V and 6 bases at J; junction bases unmatched: 10. The germline gives CDR1 SGHAT, CDR2 FQNNGV. This CDR3 is 17 amino acids long. The CDR3 coding sequence is TGTGCCAGCAGCTTAGTACTAACTAGCGGGAGGTTGAGCGAGCAGTACTTC. The encoded protein is CASSLVLTSGRLSEQYF.

The J gene is TRBJ1-2, the V gene TRBV2; 7 bases match TRBD1. V was pared by 0 bases and J by 2 bases, with 6 bases of the junction left unmatched. Germline CDR1 reads SNHLY; CDR2 reads FYNNEI. The CDR3 sequence is 16 residues long. The CDR3 sequence: CASSEARRDRNYGYTF. In DNA, the CDR3 is TGTGCCAGCAGTGAAGCGCGCCGGGACAGAAACTATGGCTACACCTTC. The whole variable domain, filled in from reference TRBV2 and TRBJ1-2, reads EPEVTQTPSHQVTQMGQEVILRCVPISNHLYFYWYRQILGQKVEFLVSFYNNEISEKSEIFDDQFSVERPDGSNFTLKIRSTKLEDSAMYFCASSEARRDRNYGYTFGSGTRLTVV.

This chain connects TRBV19 to TRBJ1-5; 7 bases are shared with TRBD1. The CDR3 consists of 14 residues. V shed 4 bases, J shed 5 bases, and the junction held 5 bases outside the gene matches. CDR1 and CDR2 from the germline V gene are LNHDA and SQIVND (reference sequence). The chain's CDR3 is CASSTRGQYQPQHF. The CDR3 DNA reads as TGTGCCAGTAGTACCCGGGGACAGTATCAGCCCCAGCATTTT.

This clonotype was counted a single time. The rearrangement uses TRBV6-1 and TRBJ2-2; TRBD1 matches at 12 bases. The CDR3 contains 19 residues. Germline V gene lookup returns CDR1 MNHNS and CDR2 SASEGT. V gave up 5 bases and J gave up 7 bases; unmatched junction bases: 17. The CDR3: CASSHKRGGTGGVVGELFF. CDR3 nucleotides: TGTGCCAGCAGTCACAAACGGGGAGGGACAGGGGGCGTTGTCGGGGAGCTGTTTTTT.

This clonotype was seen only a few times. The genes are TRBV6-1 and TRBJ1-5, with D possibly TRBD1 on 5 matching bases. Trimming took 6 bases from V and 6 from J, leaving 12 bases between them. This CDR3 is 13 amino acids long. Germline CDR1 reads MNHNS; CDR2 reads SASEGT. CDR3 in DNA: TGTGCCAGCAGGTCCGAGGGGAGTCAGCCCCAGCATTTT. Translating it yields CASRSEGSQPQHF.

This clonotype showed up just a few times. The gene calls are TRBV15 and TRBJ2-2; D gene unclear. Germline V lookup: CDR1 LNHNV, CDR2 YYDKDF (reference sequence). Trimming took 3 bases from V and 8 from J, leaving 10 bases between them. The CDR3 has 13 residues. CDR3 amino acids: CATSSRNWGELFF. The CDR3 region has the DNA TGTGCCACCAGCAGTAGAAACTGGGGGGAGCTGTTTTTT. The whole variable domain, filled in from reference TRBV15 and TRBJ2-2, reads DAMVIQNPRYQVTQFGKPVTLSCSQTLNHNVMYWYQQKSSQAPKLLFHYYDKDFNNEADTPDNFQSRRPNTSFCFLDIRSPGLGDTAMYLCATSSRNWGELFFGEGSRLTVL.

This chain uses TRBV27 with TRBJ2-5, with 10 bases fitting TRBD2. Germline V CDR1 and CDR2: MNHEY, SMNVEV (reference sequence). J gave up 5 bases and V 6 bases, and 12 bases lay outside the gene matches. The CDR3 extends over 16 amino acids. The CDR3 sequence is CASRETGTSVSETQYF. The CDR3 DNA sequence: TGTGCCAGCAGAGAAACCGGGACTAGCGTATCGGAGACCCAGTACTTC.

This clonotype was counted between two and nine times. V gene TRBV15 combines with J gene TRBJ1-2; 7 bases map to TRBD1. The CDR3 is 16 residues long. J was trimmed by 4 bases and V by 5 bases; bases with no gene match: 13. Looked up from germline, CDR1 is LNHNV and CDR2 is YYDKDF (reference sequence). CDR3 residues: CATSPPEGALIYGYTF. For the CDR3, the DNA is TGTGCCACCAGCCCGCCGGAGGGGGCCCTTATCTATGGCTACACCTTC.